These 13 T cell receptor beta chains came from one sample sequenced in a study of blood T cell repertoires in COVID-19. Libraries were prepared by immunoSEQ multiplex PCR; TCRdb keeps only in-frame clonotypes and omits some of them. The sample records 150,000 to 200,000 clones, 65% to 90% being singletons. Sequencing was done on a sample of peripheral blood. The origin of the receptors is a human donor in a cohort sampled during active COVID-19.

J is TRBJ1-6 and V is TRBV13, with D tentatively TRBD1 (6 bases). Germline CDR1 is PRHDT and CDR2 is FYEKMQ (reference sequence). CDR3 length equals 14 residues. V lost 4 bases to trimming and J lost 6 bases, with 10 bases between them. DNA for the CDR3: TGTGCCAGCAGCTACAGGGATATTAATTCACCCCTCCACTTT. This gives the protein CASSYRDINSPLHF.

The chain employs TRBV10-3 and TRBJ2-7, with 11 bases identical to TRBD2. Germline V gene sequence: CDR1 ENHRY, CDR2 SYGVKD. CDR3 size: 13 residues. V lost 9 bases to trimming and J lost 2 bases; unmatched junction nucleotides: 3. CDR3 sequence reads: CAIASGGPYEQYF. The CDR3 DNA reads as TGTGCCATTGCTAGCGGGGGGCCCTACGAGCAGTACTTC.

CDR3 nucleotide sequence: TGTGCCACCAGCGCCGACAGGGGGGCCTACGAGCAGTACTTC. Translation gives CATSADRGAYEQYF. The V gene is TRBV15, the J gene TRBJ2-7, with 9 bases identical to TRBD1. Germline V gene lookup returns CDR1 LNHNV and CDR2 YYDKDF (reference sequence). The V and J ends lost 5 bases and 2 bases, in that order; junction bases with no gene match: 4. The length of the CDR3 is 14 residues.

The gene calls are TRBV6-5 and TRBJ2-7; 10 bases fit TRBD2. V lost 8 bases, J lost 4 bases, and 5 bases stayed unmatched. This CDR3 has 13 amino acids. Germline CDR1 and CDR2: MNHEY and SVGAGI. CDR3 DNA: TGTGCCAGCGGACAGCGGGAGGGATACGAGCAGTACTTC. It is translated as CASGQREGYEQYF.

This clone was found once. The chain recombines TRBV7-3 with TRBJ1-1, with TRBD1 as a possible D gene (5 bases). Trimming removed 5 bases at V and 5 bases at J, with 12 bases between. Per germline, CDR1 SGHTA and CDR2 FQGTGA. This CDR3 has 13 amino acids. The CDR3 nucleotides read TGTGCCAGCAGCAAGTGGGGGGGAACTGAAGCTTTCTTT. Translated: CASSKWGGTEAFF. Full variable domain (rest looked up from reference TRBV7-3 and TRBJ1-1): GAGVSQTPSNKVTEKGKYVELRCDPISGHTALYWYRQSLGQGPEFLIYFQGTGAADDSGLPNDRFFAVRPEGSVSTLKIQRTERGDSAVYLCASSKWGGTEAFFGQGTRLTVV.

The chain has TRBV2 and TRBJ2-7; 8 bases align to TRBD1. Germline V gives CDR1 SNHLY, CDR2 FYNNEI. Unmatched junction bases numbered 18, after V lost 4 bases and J lost 4 bases. This CDR3 contains 18 residues. CDR3 protein: CASSVGQGARRWAYEQYF. The CDR3 nucleotides read TGTGCCAGCAGTGTGGGGCAGGGGGCACGCAGATGGGCATACGAGCAGTACTTC.

The V gene is TRBV19, the J gene TRBJ2-3, with 10 bases identical to TRBD2. From germline, CDR1 is LNHDA and CDR2 SQIVND (reference sequence). V trimming: 8 bases; J trimming: 0 bases; junction bases outside the gene matches: 2. CDR3 length equals 14 residues. The CDR3 region has the DNA TGTGCCAGTGCTAGCGGGGGTAGCACAGATACGCAGTATTTT. It is translated as CASASGGSTDTQYF.

The chain couples TRBV28 to TRBJ2-7, with 9 nucleotides matching TRBD1. CDR1 is MDHEN and CDR2 is SYDVKM in the germline V gene. J was trimmed by 2 bases and V by 2 bases; bases with no gene match: 4. The CDR3 has 15 residues. CDR3 in amino acids: CASSLPGQGTYEQYF. Here the CDR3 DNA reads TGTGCCAGCAGTTTACCGGGACAGGGTACCTACGAGCAGTACTTC.

The chain uses TRBV11-2 and TRBJ2-1; 8 nucleotides agree with TRBD1. The CDR3 has 17 residues. V shed 5 bases, J shed 9 bases, and the junction held 18 bases outside the gene matches. CDR1 is SGHAT and CDR2 is FQNNGV in the germline V gene. CDR3 sequence: CASSVRQGTGAFAEQFF. The DNA of the CDR3 is TGTGCCAGCAGCGTACGACAGGGGACGGGAGCGTTTGCTGAGCAGTTCTTC.

V is TRBV7-9 and J is TRBJ1-2, with TRBD1 matching over 8 bases. V gave up 2 bases and J gave up 2 bases; unmatched junction bases: 4. The CDR3 runs to 15 residues. From germline, CDR1 is SEHNR and CDR2 FQNEAQ (reference sequence). In nucleotides, the CDR3 is TGTGCCAGCAGCTTACAGGGGGCGTCGAACTATGGCTACACCTTC. Protein product: CASSLQGASNYGYTF.

The gene calls are TRBV4-3 and TRBJ1-5; D is uncertain. Looked up from germline, CDR1 is LGHNA and CDR2 is YSLEER. Deletions cut 1 base from V and 4 bases from J, with 5 bases between. The CDR3 sequence is 13 residues long. CDR3 amino acids: CASSQGRNQPQHF. CDR3 sequence (DNA): TGCGCCAGCAGCCAAGGGAGGAATCAGCCCCAGCATTTT.

V is TRBV6-6 and J is TRBJ1-4; D possibly corresponds to TRBD1 (6 bases). The CDR3 is 16 amino acids. CDR1 MNHNY and CDR2 SVGAGI come from the germline V gene (reference sequence). Trimming stripped 7 bases from V and 3 bases from J, with 18 bases between. CDR3 DNA sequence: TGTGCCAGCACTCCCGGGAGGGGGGCAGCTAATGAAAAACTGTTTTTT. It is translated as CASTPGRGAANEKLFF.

The chain employs TRBV5-1 and TRBJ2-7; D perhaps matches TRBD2 (5 bases). Germline CDR1 SGHRS, CDR2 YFSETQ. V lost 0 bases to trimming and J lost 6 bases, with 13 bases between them. The CDR3 is 14 amino acids. CDR3 protein: CASSLDSAGGEQYF. CDR3 nucleotides: TGCGCCAGCAGCTTGGACTCGGCGGGCGGCGAGCAGTACTTC.